This T cell receptor (beta chain) is drawn from a study of cytomegalovirus exposure and HLA in healthy donors. Notes on the study in general: What TCR beta sequences reportedly achieved was accurate prediction of HLA-A and HLA-B alleles in most subjects.

In its sample, this clone was seen once. Its target is unknown. V was clipped by 0 bases and J by 1 base; unmatched bases: 24. The CDR3 spans 23 residues. Germline assignment: CDR1 MNHNS and CDR2 SASEGT. Amplification used 60 Vbeta primers and 13 Jbeta primers. This table comes from immunoSEQ multiplex PCR, and its TCRdb copy is limited to in-frame clones, with some not included. This sample yields some 150,000 clones, of which 87% are seen a single time; 0.85% belongs to the top ten. The TCR was taken from a young woman in good health and CMV-seronegative. This chain connects TRBV6-1 to TRBJ1-5; 7 bases align to TRBD1. The specimen was PBMCs. The CDR3: CASSEAHLLGGAPLGKSNQPQHF. CDR3 nucleotide sequence: TGTGCCAGCAGTGAAGCCCACCTACTAGGGGGCGCCCCCCTGGGTAAGAGCAATCAGCCCCAGCATTTT.